These 22 T cell receptor beta chains were sequenced from one sample in a study of OX40 agonist ivuxolimab in advanced cancers. Some clones are missing from TCRdb's copy, which holds only in-frame ones; the method was immunoSEQ multiplex PCR. This repertoire shows tens of thousands of clones, approximately 93% found once; its top ten account for over 20%. Here the sequenced sample was CD4+ or CD8+ T cells sorted from blood, taken in a trial of the OX40 agonist ivuxolimab. These receptors were taken from an adult with an advanced solid tumor such as melanoma, head and neck, liver or kidney cancer.

This rearrangement joins TRBV15 to TRBJ1-1; D not resolved. The CDR3 spans 14 residues. Trimming stripped 9 bases from V and 0 bases from J, with 14 bases between. Germline loops: CDR1 LNHNV, CDR2 YYDKDF (reference sequence). The CDR3 loop is CATRRRAMNTEAFF. CDR3 DNA: TGTGCCACACGGAGGCGGGCTATGAACACTGAAGCTTTCTTT.

The rearrangement links TRBV7-8 to TRBJ2-1; 10 bases are a match to TRBD2. The junction had 4 bases not matched to a gene; V was cut back by 5 bases and J by 3 bases. Germline loops: CDR1 SGHVS, CDR2 FQNEAQ. The CDR3 contains 15 residues. CDR3 sequence: CASSPGLAVYNEQFF. The CDR3 coding sequence is TGTGCCAGCAGCCCCGGACTAGCGGTCTACAATGAGCAGTTCTTC.

For the CDR3, the DNA is TGTGCCAGCAGCTTAGGGCAGCCTAACAATGAGCAGTTCTTC. Translation gives CASSLGQPNNEQFF. The chain recombines TRBV11-1 with TRBJ2-1; D unresolved. V was cut by 1 base and J by 5 bases, with 9 bases left in between. The CDR3 sequence is 14 residues long. The V gene's germline CDR1 is SGHAT and CDR2 FQDESV (reference sequence). The variable domain in full, completed from reference TRBV11-1 and TRBJ2-1, reads EAEVAQSPRYKITEKSQAVAFWCDPISGHATLYWYRQILGQGPELLVQFQDESVVDDSQLPKDRFSAERLKGVDSTLKIQPAELGDSAMYLCASSLGQPNNEQFFGPGTRLTVL.

In this sample, this clone turned up once. The rearrangement links TRBV4-1 to TRBJ2-3, with TRBD2 matching 10 bases. The germline CDR1 and CDR2 sequences are MGHRA and YSYEKL. Unmatched junction bases numbered 9, after V lost 4 bases and J lost 5 bases. CDR3 size: 16 residues. The CDR3 coding sequence is TGCGCCAGCAGCCTACGCCCTAGCGGGGGAGGAGATACGCAGTATTTT. Translated: CASSLRPSGGGDTQYF.

The genes are TRBV2 and TRBJ1-1, with unresolved D. The germline V gene encodes CDR1 SNHLY and CDR2 FYNNEI. The CDR3 has 13 amino acids. V was shortened by 3 bases and J by 1 base, with 6 bases between the two germline ends. Here the CDR3 reads CASSEWRNTEAFF. CDR3 bases: TGTGCCAGCAGTGAGTGGAGGAACACTGAAGCTTTCTTT.

The rearrangement joins TRBV18 to TRBJ1-1, with TRBD1 matching over 9 bases. This CDR3 is built from 17 residues. The V and J ends lost 6 bases and 4 bases, in that order; junction bases with no gene match: 15. The germline V gene encodes CDR1 KGHSH and CDR2 LQKENI. The CDR3 bases are TGTGCCAGCTCCCCTTACCCGGGACAGGGATCGCCCACTGAAGCTTTCTTT. Translating it yields CASSPYPGQGSPTEAFF.

This chain joins TRBV14 and TRBJ2-7; D may be TRBD2 (6 bases). The CDR3 runs to 15 residues. Germline V gene lookup returns CDR1 SGHDN and CDR2 FVKESK. V gave up 0 bases and J gave up 2 bases, with 11 bases separating them. As DNA, the CDR3 is TGTGCCAGCAGCCAAGAAGGAGGGCCGGCCTACGAGCAGTACTTC. Its translation is CASSQEGGPAYEQYF.

This clone showed up just once. This sequence joins TRBV15 and TRBJ1-1; D is undetermined. This CDR3 has 14 residues. The V end was cut by 1 base, the J end by 4 bases, with 10 bases between. Germline V CDR1 and CDR2: LNHNV, YYDKDF (reference sequence). The CDR3: CATSRGMGFTEAFF. The CDR3 DNA reads as TGTGCCACCAGCAGAGGTATGGGTTTCACTGAAGCTTTCTTT.

This chain connects TRBV7-6 to TRBJ1-1, with 7 nucleotides matching TRBD1. The V segment lost 5 bases and the J segment 0 bases; nucleotides outside the gene matches: 6. CDR1 and CDR2 from the germline V gene are SGHVS and FNYEAQ. The CDR3 consists of 15 residues. CDR3 amino acids: CASSPSQGMNTEAFF. The CDR3 nucleotides read TGTGCCAGCAGCCCCTCACAGGGGATGAACACTGAAGCTTTCTTT.

The rearrangement uses TRBV27 and TRBJ1-1; no definite D call. CDR1 is MNHEY, CDR2 SMNVEV, per germline (reference sequence). Trimming removed 2 bases from V and 1 base from J, with 5 bases in between. The CDR3 has 13 residues. Written as DNA, the CDR3 is TGTGCCAGCAGTTTACTAGGGAACACTGAAGCTTTCTTT. This gives the protein CASSLLGNTEAFF.

The chain has TRBV7-9 and TRBJ2-3; possible D gene TRBD1, 6 bases. V shed 5 bases and J shed 4 bases, with 13 bases lying between them. This CDR3 has 14 residues. Germline assignment: CDR1 SEHNR and CDR2 FQNEAQ (reference sequence). The CDR3 coding sequence is TGTGCCAGCAGCCCCGGGACATATTCAGATACGCAGTATTTT. This gives the protein CASSPGTYSDTQYF.

This clone has a handful of counts. The CDR3 loop is CASSESGTRNTIYF. The CDR3 DNA sequence: TGCGCCAGCAGTGAGTCAGGGACGCGAAACACCATATATTTT. The chain employs TRBV10-1 and TRBJ1-3, with D perhaps TRBD1 (5 bases). This CDR3 contains 14 residues. V dropped 0 bases and J dropped 5 bases, with 8 bases sitting between them. Germline-derived CDR1 and CDR2 are WNHNN and SYGVQD (reference sequence).

The rearrangement uses TRBV5-1 and TRBJ2-1, with 8 bases that match TRBD2. Looked up from germline, CDR1 is SGHRS and CDR2 is YFSETQ. This CDR3 has 17 amino acids. V dropped 3 bases and J dropped 7; count of bases not matched to a gene: 15. CDR3 in amino acids: CASSWLGQAGADNEQFF. The CDR3 DNA sequence: TGCGCCAGCAGCTGGTTGGGTCAAGCGGGAGCGGATAATGAGCAGTTCTTC.

The chain carries TRBV11-3 and TRBJ2-7; 13 bases fit TRBD2. This CDR3 has 14 residues. Germline trimming cut 5 bases from V and 6 bases from J; bases unmatched to any gene: 4. CDR1 is SGHNT, CDR2 YENEEA, per germline. Here the CDR3 DNA reads TGTGCCAGCAGCCGCGGACTAGCGGGAGTCGAGCAGTACTTC. It encodes CASSRGLAGVEQYF.

This sequence joins TRBV13 and TRBJ1-6; 8 positions agree with TRBD1. Germline loops: CDR1 PRHDT, CDR2 FYEKMQ (reference sequence). J was trimmed by 10 bases and V by 5 bases; bases with no gene match: 10. The CDR3 totals 15 residues. This chain's CDR3 is CASSPKTGTGSPLHF. CDR3 nucleotide sequence: TGTGCCAGCAGCCCAAAAACGGGGACAGGCTCACCCCTCCACTTT.

The V and J genes are TRBV7-9 and TRBJ2-7; weak D call: TRBD2 (6 bases). Germline V gene sequence: CDR1 SEHNR, CDR2 FQNEAQ (reference sequence). The CDR3 sequence is 15 residues long. V lost 1 base to trimming and J lost 6 bases, with 16 bases between them. CDR3 protein: CASSLGAGRGGEQYF. As DNA, the CDR3 is TGTGCCAGCAGCTTAGGGGCAGGAAGGGGAGGCGAGCAGTACTTC.

The CDR3 sequence is CASSLGTGGAETQYF. CDR3 sequence (DNA): TGTGCCAGCAGTTTAGGTACAGGGGGGGCGGAGACCCAGTACTTC. The rearrangement joins TRBV27 to TRBJ2-5; TRBD1 might be the D (8 bases). CDR1 and CDR2 from the germline V gene are MNHEY and SMNVEV (reference sequence). Trimming left V 2 bases short and J 5 bases short, with 15 bases between. The CDR3 is 15 amino acids.

V usage is TRBV4-3 and J usage is TRBJ2-7, with TRBD1 identical over 7 bases. V was clipped by 1 base and J by 3 bases; unmatched bases: 9. The CDR3 consists of 16 residues. Germline V gene lookup returns CDR1 LGHNA and CDR2 YSLEER. This CDR3 is CASSQGVGGAHYEQYF. In DNA, the CDR3 is TGCGCCAGCAGCCAAGGGGTAGGGGGCGCCCACTACGAGCAGTACTTC.

The chain joins TRBV15 to TRBJ1-4; D gene uncertain. V was cut by 2 bases and J by 3 bases, with 7 bases left in between. The CDR3 runs to 14 residues. The germline CDR1 and CDR2 sequences are LNHNV and YYDKDF (reference sequence). In nucleotides, the CDR3 is TGTGCCACCAGCAGATTGGGAGCTAATGAAAAACTGTTTTTT. Translating it yields CATSRLGANEKLFF.

The CDR3 DNA reads TGTGCCAGCAGCTTCCGCGGACTAGCGGGGGGGCACACAGATACGCAGTATTTT. It codes for CASSFRGLAGGHTDTQYF. The chain uses TRBV9 and TRBJ2-3; TRBD2 matches at 15 bases. The CDR3 totals 18 residues. V was clipped by 4 bases and J by 2 bases; unmatched bases: 8. Germline CDR1 and CDR2: SGDLS and YYNGEE.

This chain joins TRBV4-3 and TRBJ1-4, with D hard to call. V was clipped by 0 bases and J by 3 bases, with 11 bases between them. Germline CDR1 reads LGHNA; CDR2 reads YSLEER. This CDR3 contains 16 residues. CDR3 sequence reads: CASSQDRTRANEKLFF. The CDR3 coding sequence is TGCGCCAGCAGCCAAGATCGGACGCGGGCTAATGAAAAACTGTTTTTT.

The genes are TRBV13 and TRBJ1-1, with D unresolved. The CDR3 spans 13 residues. The V and J ends lost 3 bases and 1 base respectively, with 6 bases between them. Looked up from germline, CDR1 is PRHDT and CDR2 is FYEKMQ (reference sequence). Here the CDR3 DNA reads TGTGCCAGCAGCTTTTGGGAGAACACTGAAGCTTTCTTT. This sequence encodes CASSFWENTEAFF.